This TCR beta chain was documented in a study of T cell clones after liver transplantation. The overall study: Post-transplant blood was tracked for graft-donor-reactive T cell clones identified in a pre-transplant mixed lymphocyte reaction. Three of the eight recipients were HCV-positive; the rest had non-autoimmune, non-viral transplant indications.

Clones were sequenced by immunoSEQ multiplex PCR, and TCRdb holds only the in-frame ones, with some missing. The sample shows some 60,000 clones, roughly 70% of them seen only once. Trimming removed 5 bases at V and 5 bases at J, with 18 bases between. Germline lookup yields CDR1 SGHAT and CDR2 FQNNGV. The CDR3 sequence is 15 residues long. The V and J genes are TRBV11-2 and TRBJ1-2; D is unclear. The receptor was derived from a human patient who received a liver transplant. T cells may partly derive from the graft donor. Specimen: CD4+ T cells from blood, collected at the roughly 15-month timepoint. DNA of the CDR3: TGTGCCAGCAGCGTTAGTAGTGGCTCTTTTTATGGCTACACCTTC. Translation: CASSVSSGSFYGYTF. The full variable domain, completed using reference TRBV11-2 and TRBJ1-2, is EAGVAQSPRYKIIEKRQSVAFWCNPISGHATLYWYQQILGQGPKLLIQFQNNGVVDDSQLPKDRFSAERLKGVDSTLKIQPAKLEDSAVYLCASSVSSGSFYGYTFGSGTRLTVV.